The source of this T cell receptor (beta chain) is a study of T cells in localized non-small cell lung cancer. Study-wide findings and caveats: A single tumor region was sequenced, leaving heterogeneity possible. Out of the top 100 tumor clones, a median around 57 were seen in adjacent lung. It was uninvolved adjacent lung that showed the highest T cell clonality, exceeding tumor.

The CDR3 runs 17 residues. Germline V gene lookup returns CDR1 KGHSH and CDR2 LQKENI. Trimming cost V 9 bases and J 0 bases, with 21 bases left between them. The assay was immunoSEQ multiplex PCR, and TCRdb's table has in-frame clones only and misses some. The data contain 20,000 to 25,000 clones, roughly 84% of them singletons. In the case of this clone: Its antigen is unidentified.

The chain recombines TRBV18 with TRBJ1-3; D is undetermined. The material sequenced was PBMCs, taken before any cancer treatment. The receptor's source is a man aged 40-75 years with stage II lung adenocarcinoma. CDR3 loop: CASYRIQQPSSGNTIYF. Written as DNA, the CDR3 is TGTGCCAGTTACAGAATTCAACAACCAAGCTCTGGAAACACCATATATTTT.